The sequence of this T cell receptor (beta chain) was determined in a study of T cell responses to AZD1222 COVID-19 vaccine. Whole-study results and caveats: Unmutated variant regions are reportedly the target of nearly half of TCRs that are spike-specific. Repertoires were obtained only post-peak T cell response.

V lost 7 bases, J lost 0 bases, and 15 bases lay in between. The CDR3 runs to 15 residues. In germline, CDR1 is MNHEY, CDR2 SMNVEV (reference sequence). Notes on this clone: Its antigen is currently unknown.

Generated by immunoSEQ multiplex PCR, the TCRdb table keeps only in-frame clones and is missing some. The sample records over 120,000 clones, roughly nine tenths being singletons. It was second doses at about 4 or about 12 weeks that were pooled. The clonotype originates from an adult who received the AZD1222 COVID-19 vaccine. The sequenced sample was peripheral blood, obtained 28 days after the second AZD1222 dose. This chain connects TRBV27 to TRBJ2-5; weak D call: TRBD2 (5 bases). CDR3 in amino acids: CASKSVPEDQETQYF. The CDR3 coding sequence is TGTGCCAGCAAGAGCGTCCCGGAGGACCAAGAGACCCAGTACTTC.